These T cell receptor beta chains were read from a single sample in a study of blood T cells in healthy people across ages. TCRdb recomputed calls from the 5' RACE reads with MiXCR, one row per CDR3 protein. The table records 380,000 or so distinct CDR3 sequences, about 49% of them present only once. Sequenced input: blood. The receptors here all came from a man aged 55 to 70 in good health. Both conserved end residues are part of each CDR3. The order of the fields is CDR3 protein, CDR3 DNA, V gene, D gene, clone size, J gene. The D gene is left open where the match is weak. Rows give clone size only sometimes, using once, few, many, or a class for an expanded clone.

cdr3_aa: CASSPAGVANYGYTF
cdr3_nt: TGTGCCAGCAGTCCGGCCGGGGTGGCTAACTATGGCTACACCTTC
v_call: TRBV27
d_call: .
clone_size: few
j_call: TRBJ1-2

cdr3_aa: CSTNLGRVDGYTF
cdr3_nt: TGCAGTACCAACCTGGGCAGGGTGGACGGCTACACCTTC
v_call: TRBV20-1
d_call: .
clone_size: .
j_call: TRBJ1-2

cdr3_aa: CAISGDRNYEQYF
cdr3_nt: TGTGCCATCAGTGGGGACAGGAACTACGAGCAGTACTTC
v_call: TRBV10-3
d_call: TRBD1
clone_size: .
j_call: TRBJ2-7

cdr3_aa: CASRRAGAVPSSYNEQFF
cdr3_nt: TGTGCCAGCAGAAGGGCGGGAGCGGTACCCAGCTCCTACAATGAGCAGTTCTTC
v_call: TRBV27
d_call: TRBD2
clone_size: .
j_call: TRBJ2-1

cdr3_aa: CASSFVSGRAFNEQFF
cdr3_nt: TGTGCCAGCAGTTTCGTTAGCGGGAGGGCCTTCAATGAGCAGTTCTTC
v_call: TRBV27
d_call: TRBD2
clone_size: .
j_call: TRBJ2-1

cdr3_aa: CASSQDWPGRSYNEQFF
cdr3_nt: TGCGCCAGCAGCCAAGATTGGCCGGGGAGGTCCTACAATGAGCAGTTCTTC
v_call: TRBV4-1
d_call: .
clone_size: .
j_call: TRBJ2-1

cdr3_aa: CSAGQPTLPPDTQYF
cdr3_nt: TGCAGTGCTGGGCAGCCCACCCTGCCCCCAGATACGCAGTATTTT
v_call: TRBV20-1
d_call: .
clone_size: .
j_call: TRBJ2-3

cdr3_aa: CASSVDRASWETQYF
cdr3_nt: TGTGCCAGCAGTGTCGACAGGGCGAGTTGGGAGACCCAGTACTTC
v_call: TRBV12-3/TRBV12-4
d_call: TRBD1
clone_size: .
j_call: TRBJ2-5

cdr3_aa: CASSFGKTGSQDTQYF
cdr3_nt: TGTGCCAGCAGTTTTGGGAAAACAGGTTCGCAAGATACGCAGTATTTT
v_call: TRBV12-3/TRBV12-4
d_call: .
clone_size: .
j_call: TRBJ2-3

cdr3_aa: CASSQGLAGNELFF
cdr3_nt: TGTGCCAGCAGCCAAGGACTAGCGGGTAATGAGCTGTTCTTC
v_call: TRBV14
d_call: TRBD2
clone_size: .
j_call: TRBJ2-1

cdr3_aa: CSARAQRGGRETQYF
cdr3_nt: TGCAGTGCTAGAGCCCAGCGGGGGGGAAGAGAGACCCAGTACTTC
v_call: TRBV20-1
d_call: TRBD2
clone_size: .
j_call: TRBJ2-5

cdr3_aa: CSVARLPSEGTDTQYF
cdr3_nt: TGCAGCGTTGCCCGGTTGCCAAGCGAAGGCACAGATACGCAGTATTTT
v_call: TRBV29-1
d_call: .
clone_size: .
j_call: TRBJ2-3

cdr3_aa: CASSVPGLTRTYF
cdr3_nt: TGTGCCAGCAGCGTGCCGGGACTCACTCGGACCTACTTC
v_call: TRBV7-2
d_call: .
clone_size: .
j_call: TRBJ2-7

cdr3_aa: CASSQEAGGRPETQYF
cdr3_nt: TGTGCCAGCAGCCAAGAAGCTGGCGGGAGACCCGAGACCCAGTACTTC
v_call: TRBV3-1
d_call: TRBD2
clone_size: .
j_call: TRBJ2-5

cdr3_aa: CALDRVHGYTF
cdr3_nt: TGTGCCCTGGATAGGGTCCACGGCTACACCTTC
v_call: TRBV7-2
d_call: .
clone_size: .
j_call: TRBJ1-2

cdr3_aa: CAISGGLWDVGYGNEQYF
cdr3_nt: TGTGCCATCAGTGGGGGGCTATGGGACGTCGGCTATGGGAACGAGCAGTACTTC
v_call: TRBV10-3
d_call: .
clone_size: many
j_call: TRBJ2-7

cdr3_aa: CASSYSTGNYGYTF
cdr3_nt: TGTGCCAGCAGTTATTCTACGGGCAACTATGGCTACACCTTC
v_call: TRBV6-5
d_call: .
clone_size: .
j_call: TRBJ1-2

cdr3_aa: CSAIAGTGFNSPLHF
cdr3_nt: TGCAGTGCTATCGCCGGGACAGGGTTTAATTCACCCCTCCACTTT
v_call: TRBV20-1
d_call: TRBD1
clone_size: .
j_call: TRBJ1-6

cdr3_aa: CASSPATPLIAKNIQYF
cdr3_nt: TGTGCCAGCTCACCGGCGACTCCCCTTATAGCCAAAAACATTCAGTACTTC
v_call: TRBV18
d_call: .
clone_size: .
j_call: TRBJ2-4

cdr3_aa: CASSPLAGEIYEQYF
cdr3_nt: TGTGCCAGCAGCCCTCTAGCGGGAGAAATCTACGAGCAGTACTTC
v_call: TRBV6-2/TRBV6-3
d_call: TRBD2
clone_size: .
j_call: TRBJ2-7

cdr3_aa: CASSVENTEAFF
cdr3_nt: TGTGCCAGCAGCGTAGAGAACACTGAAGCTTTCTTT
v_call: TRBV7-9
d_call: .
clone_size: .
j_call: TRBJ1-1

cdr3_aa: CSARGSDRPSVPHGYTF
cdr3_nt: TGCAGTGCTAGAGGCTCGGACAGGCCCTCGGTCCCCCATGGCTACACCTTC
v_call: TRBV20-1
d_call: TRBD1
clone_size: .
j_call: TRBJ1-2

cdr3_aa: CASGRSSENTDTQYF
cdr3_nt: TGTGCTAGTGGCCGATCATCCGAAAACACAGATACGCAGTATTTT
v_call: TRBV12-5
d_call: .
clone_size: .
j_call: TRBJ2-3

cdr3_aa: CASLGDRGSYEQYF
cdr3_nt: TGTGCCAGCTTAGGGGACAGGGGTTCCTACGAGCAGTACTTC
v_call: TRBV6-1
d_call: TRBD1
clone_size: .
j_call: TRBJ2-7

cdr3_aa: CSAAGSSERRSYNEQFF
cdr3_nt: TGCAGTGCTGCTGGGTCGTCTGAGCGCAGATCCTACAATGAGCAGTTCTTC
v_call: TRBV20-1
d_call: .
clone_size: few
j_call: TRBJ2-1

cdr3_aa: CASSLTSGSLQSETQYF
cdr3_nt: TGTGCCAGCAGTCTGACTAGCGGTTCCCTGCAGAGTGAGACCCAGTACTTC
v_call: TRBV6-2/TRBV6-3
d_call: TRBD2
clone_size: few
j_call: TRBJ2-5

cdr3_aa: CATASRPRSEAFF
cdr3_nt: TGTGCCACCGCGTCCAGGCCGCGCAGTGAAGCTTTCTTT
v_call: TRBV6-2/TRBV6-3
d_call: .
clone_size: many
j_call: TRBJ1-1

cdr3_aa: CASTSGGTGSYEQYF
cdr3_nt: TGTGCCAGCACTAGCGGGGGAACAGGGTCCTACGAGCAGTACTTC
v_call: TRBV6-2/TRBV6-3
d_call: TRBD2
clone_size: .
j_call: TRBJ2-7

cdr3_aa: CASSYSMWERAKNIQYF
cdr3_nt: TGTGCCAGCAGTTACTCGATGTGGGAGCGTGCCAAAAACATTCAGTACTTC
v_call: TRBV6-2/TRBV6-3
d_call: .
clone_size: .
j_call: TRBJ2-4

cdr3_aa: CASSQGISGGPRLVETQFF
cdr3_nt: TGTGCCAGCAGCCAAGGGATTAGCGGGGGGCCTCGGCTGGTGGAGACCCAGTTCTTC
v_call: TRBV3-1
d_call: TRBD2
clone_size: .
j_call: TRBJ2-1

cdr3_aa: CSVSLTGTGELFF
cdr3_nt: TGCAGCGTCTCCCTGACTGGTACCGGGGAGCTGTTTTTT
v_call: TRBV29-1
d_call: .
clone_size: .
j_call: TRBJ2-2

cdr3_aa: CASSDLYYEQYF
cdr3_nt: TGTGCCAGCTCAGACCTTTACTACGAGCAGTACTTC
v_call: TRBV18
d_call: .
clone_size: few
j_call: TRBJ2-7

cdr3_aa: CASSYPGLGSYEQYF
cdr3_nt: TGTGCCAGCAGTTACCCGGGACTAGGCTCCTACGAGCAGTACTTC
v_call: TRBV6-2/TRBV6-3
d_call: TRBD2
clone_size: few
j_call: TRBJ2-7

cdr3_aa: CASTGNPGNTQYF
cdr3_nt: TGTGCCAGCACCGGCAACCCTGGCAATACGCAGTATTTT
v_call: TRBV7-2
d_call: .
clone_size: once
j_call: TRBJ2-3

cdr3_aa: CATLAGATYEQYF
cdr3_nt: TGTGCCACCTTAGCGGGGGCCACCTACGAGCAGTACTTC
v_call: TRBV10-3
d_call: TRBD2
clone_size: .
j_call: TRBJ2-7

cdr3_aa: CASSRPLGQETQYF
cdr3_nt: TGTGCCAGCAGCCGACCCCTGGGGCAAGAGACCCAGTACTTC
v_call: TRBV28
d_call: .
clone_size: few
j_call: TRBJ2-5

cdr3_aa: CSAGLAGPTDTQYF
cdr3_nt: TGCAGTGCAGGGCTAGCGGGACCCACAGATACGCAGTATTTT
v_call: TRBV20-1
d_call: TRBD2
clone_size: .
j_call: TRBJ2-3

cdr3_aa: CSAREQGGYGYTF
cdr3_nt: TGCAGTGCTAGGGAGCAGGGGGGCTATGGCTACACCTTC
v_call: TRBV20-1
d_call: TRBD1
clone_size: .
j_call: TRBJ1-2

cdr3_aa: CASSSQPDRGGEQYF
cdr3_nt: TGCGCCAGCAGCTCCCAACCTGACAGGGGTGGCGAGCAGTACTTC
v_call: TRBV5-1
d_call: TRBD1
clone_size: few
j_call: TRBJ2-7

cdr3_aa: CASSGGLGEQYF
cdr3_nt: TGTGCCAGCAGTGGAGGGCTTGGCGAGCAGTACTTC
v_call: TRBV7-2
d_call: .
clone_size: .
j_call: TRBJ2-7

cdr3_aa: CSARLTSGETDTQYF
cdr3_nt: TGCAGTGCTAGACTTACGAGCGGGGAGACAGATACGCAGTATTTT
v_call: TRBV20-1
d_call: TRBD2
clone_size: .
j_call: TRBJ2-3

cdr3_aa: CASSHQLGNYGYTF
cdr3_nt: TGTGCCAGCAGTCACCAGTTGGGAAACTATGGCTACACCTTC
v_call: TRBV6-5
d_call: .
clone_size: .
j_call: TRBJ1-2

cdr3_aa: CASSDFGLAGETQYF
cdr3_nt: TGTGCCAGCAGTGACTTTGGACTAGCCGGGGAGACCCAGTACTTC
v_call: TRBV12-3/TRBV12-4
d_call: TRBD2
clone_size: few
j_call: TRBJ2-5

cdr3_aa: CASTRRDFRETGWKPGANVLTF
cdr3_nt: TGTGCCAGCACCAGACGGGACTTTCGGGAAACGGGGTGGAAACCTGGGGCCAACGTCCTGACTTTC
v_call: TRBV28
d_call: .
clone_size: few
j_call: TRBJ2-6

cdr3_aa: CSANPDRPNYGYTF
cdr3_nt: TGCAGTGCTAACCCTGACAGGCCTAACTATGGCTACACCTTC
v_call: TRBV20-1
d_call: .
clone_size: few
j_call: TRBJ1-2

cdr3_aa: CASNPLRDRGWSKNIQYF
cdr3_nt: TGTGCCAGCAACCCTCTTAGGGACAGGGGATGGTCCAAAAACATTCAGTACTTC
v_call: TRBV7-2
d_call: TRBD1
clone_size: few
j_call: TRBJ2-4

cdr3_aa: CASSAGQGATEQFF
cdr3_nt: TGTGCTAGCAGCGCGGGACAGGGGGCGACGGAGCAGTTCTTC
v_call: TRBV7-3
d_call: TRBD1
clone_size: .
j_call: TRBJ2-1

cdr3_aa: CASSRDRGFDGYTF
cdr3_nt: TGTGCCAGCAGTCGGGACAGGGGTTTTGATGGCTACACCTTC
v_call: TRBV6-6
d_call: TRBD1
clone_size: few
j_call: TRBJ1-2

cdr3_aa: CASGDRGGYGYTF
cdr3_nt: TGTGCCAGCGGAGACAGGGGTGGCTATGGCTACACCTTC
v_call: TRBV9
d_call: TRBD1
clone_size: .
j_call: TRBJ1-2

cdr3_aa: CASRASGRGDTQYF
cdr3_nt: TGTGCCAGCAGAGCTAGCGGGAGGGGGGATACGCAGTATTTT
v_call: TRBV4-2
d_call: TRBD2
clone_size: .
j_call: TRBJ2-3

cdr3_aa: CSAKPGQGEKLFF
cdr3_nt: TGCAGTGCTAAACCGGGACAGGGAGAAAAACTGTTTTTT
v_call: TRBV20-1
d_call: TRBD1
clone_size: .
j_call: TRBJ1-4

cdr3_aa: CASSDGTNDYGYTF
cdr3_nt: TGTGCCAGCAGTGACGGGACAAACGACTATGGCTACACCTTC
v_call: TRBV28
d_call: .
clone_size: .
j_call: TRBJ1-2

cdr3_aa: CSAGTVTNYGYTF
cdr3_nt: TGCAGCGCCGGGACAGTAACTAACTATGGCTACACCTTC
v_call: TRBV29-1
d_call: TRBD1
clone_size: few
j_call: TRBJ1-2